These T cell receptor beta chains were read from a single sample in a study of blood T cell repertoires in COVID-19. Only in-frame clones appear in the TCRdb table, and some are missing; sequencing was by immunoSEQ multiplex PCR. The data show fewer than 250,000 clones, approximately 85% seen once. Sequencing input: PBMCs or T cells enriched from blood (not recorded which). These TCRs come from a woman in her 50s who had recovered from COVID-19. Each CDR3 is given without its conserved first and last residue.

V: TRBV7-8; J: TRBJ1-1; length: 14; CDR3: ASSLATGAIYPEAF
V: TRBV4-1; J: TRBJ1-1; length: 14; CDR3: ASSPARDSLNLVAF
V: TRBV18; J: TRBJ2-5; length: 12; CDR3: ATSDRAGEETQY
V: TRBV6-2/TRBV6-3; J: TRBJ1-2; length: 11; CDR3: ASSYPGRYGYT
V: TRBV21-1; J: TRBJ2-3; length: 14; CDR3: ASSKGTSGNTDTQY
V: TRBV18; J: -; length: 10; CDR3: ASSPLDGELF
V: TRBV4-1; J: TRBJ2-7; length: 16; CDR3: ASSQDFGTSGGFYEQY
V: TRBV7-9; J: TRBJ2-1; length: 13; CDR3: ASSLVLANYNEQF
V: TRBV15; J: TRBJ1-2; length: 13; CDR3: ATSRLGQSNYGYT
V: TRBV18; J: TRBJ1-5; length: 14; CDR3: ASSPEADNSNQPQH
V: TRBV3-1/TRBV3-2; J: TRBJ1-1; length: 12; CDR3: ASSSRQGAPEAF
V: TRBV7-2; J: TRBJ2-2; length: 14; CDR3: ASSLGGQGRTGELF
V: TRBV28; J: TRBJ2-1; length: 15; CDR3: ASSTPLYRGVGNEQF